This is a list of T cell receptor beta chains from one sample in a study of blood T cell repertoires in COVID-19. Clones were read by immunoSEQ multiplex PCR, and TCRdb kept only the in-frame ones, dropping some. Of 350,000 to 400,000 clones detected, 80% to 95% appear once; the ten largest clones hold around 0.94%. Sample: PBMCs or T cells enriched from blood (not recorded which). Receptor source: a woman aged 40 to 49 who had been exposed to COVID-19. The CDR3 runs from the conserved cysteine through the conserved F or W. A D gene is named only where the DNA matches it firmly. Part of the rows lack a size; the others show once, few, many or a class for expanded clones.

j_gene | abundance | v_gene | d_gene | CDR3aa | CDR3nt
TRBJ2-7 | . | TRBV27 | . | CASSSGPPGSYEQYF | TGTGCCAGCAGTTCAGGTCCCCCCGGTTCCTACGAGCAGTACTTC
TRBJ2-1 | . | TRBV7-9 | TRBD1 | CASSISGTGRNEQFF | TGTGCCAGCAGCATTTCCGGGACAGGGCGCAATGAGCAGTTCTTC
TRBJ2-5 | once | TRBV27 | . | CASWGVSQETQYF | TGTGCCAGCTGGGGGGTCTCCCAAGAGACCCAGTACTTC
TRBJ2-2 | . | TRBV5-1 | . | CASSLRLRQLTNTGELFF | TGCGCCAGCAGCTTGCGGCTAAGACAGTTAACGAACACCGGGGAGCTGTTTTTT
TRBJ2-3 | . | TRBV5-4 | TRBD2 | CASSSTSGGTDTQYF | TGTGCCAGCAGCTCCACTAGCGGCGGCACAGATACGCAGTATTTT
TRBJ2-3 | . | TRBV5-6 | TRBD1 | CASSPTGQGSDTQYF | TGTGCCAGCAGCCCCACCGGACAGGGTTCAGATACGCAGTATTTT
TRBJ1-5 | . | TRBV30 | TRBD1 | CAWSHGTGVNQPQHF | TGTGCCTGGAGTCATGGGACAGGCGTAAATCAGCCCCAGCATTTT
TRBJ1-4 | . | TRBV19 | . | CASRGGFGEKLFF | TGTGCCAGTAGGGGCGGGTTTGGTGAAAAACTGTTTTTT
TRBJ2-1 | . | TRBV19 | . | CASISLSFAGMAGEQFF | TGTGCCAGTATTTCCCTCTCTTTCGCCGGCATGGCGGGGGAGCAGTTCTTC
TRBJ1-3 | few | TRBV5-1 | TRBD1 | CASSIWDRANSAGNTIYF | TGCGCCAGCAGCATCTGGGACAGGGCTAATTCTGCTGGAAACACCATATATTTT
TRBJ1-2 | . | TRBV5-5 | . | CASYQGGNGYTF | TGTGCCAGCTATCAAGGAGGGAATGGCTACACCTTC
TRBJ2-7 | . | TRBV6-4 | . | CAREVETTYEQYF | TGTGCCAGAGAGGTAGAAACTACCTACGAGCAGTACTTC
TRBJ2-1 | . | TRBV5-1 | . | CASSLLSRELGEQFF | TGCGCCAGCAGCTTGCTCAGTCGGGAATTGGGTGAGCAGTTCTTC
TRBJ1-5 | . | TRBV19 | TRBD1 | CASSPQDRANQPQHF | TGTGCCAGTAGCCCCCAGGACAGGGCTAATCAGCCCCAGCATTTT
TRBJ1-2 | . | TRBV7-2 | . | CASSSTPIGVNYGYTF | TGTGCCAGCAGCTCGACCCCGATAGGGGTTAACTATGGCTACACCTTC
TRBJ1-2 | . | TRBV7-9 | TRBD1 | CASSLGQGTHGYTF | TGTGCCAGCAGCTTGGGACAGGGTACTCATGGCTACACCTTC
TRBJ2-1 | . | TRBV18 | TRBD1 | CASSPKGAWAGNEQFF | TGTGCCAGCTCACCTAAGGGGGCCTGGGCCGGGAATGAGCAGTTCTTC
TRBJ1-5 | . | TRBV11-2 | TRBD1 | CASSADRVGLYNQPQHF | TGTGCCAGCAGCGCCGACAGGGTGGGCCTGTACAATCAGCCCCAGCATTTT
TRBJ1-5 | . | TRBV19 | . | CASDYRVSNQPQHF | TGTGCCAGTGATTACAGGGTTAGCAATCAGCCCCAGCATTTT
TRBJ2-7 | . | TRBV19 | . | CASSITTTRAYEQYF | TGTGCCAGTAGTATAACAACAACGCGGGCCTACGAGCAGTACTTC
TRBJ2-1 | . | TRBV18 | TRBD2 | CASSPPGLARNEQFF | TGTGCCAGCTCACCACCGGGACTAGCGCGGAATGAGCAGTTCTTC
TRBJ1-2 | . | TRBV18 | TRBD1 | CASSQQGAKGYTF | TGTGCCAGCTCACAACAGGGGGCGAAGGGCTACACCTTC
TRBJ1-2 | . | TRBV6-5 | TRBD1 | CASSNRGFGYTF | TGTGCCAGCAGCAACAGGGGATTCGGCTACACCTTC
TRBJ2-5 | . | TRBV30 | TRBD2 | CAWSVGRGRETQYF | TGTGCCTGGAGCGTCGGGAGGGGCCGTGAAACCCAGTACTTC
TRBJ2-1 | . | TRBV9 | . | CASSVGGLSYNEQFF | TGTGCCAGCAGCGTAGGTGGACTATCTTACAATGAGCAGTTCTTC
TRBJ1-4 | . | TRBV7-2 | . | CASSLVGGFNEKLFF | TGTGCCAGCAGCTTAGTGGGAGGGTTTAATGAAAAACTGTTTTTT
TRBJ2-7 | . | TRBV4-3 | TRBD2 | CASSQVAGTSGYEQYF | TGCGCCAGCAGCCAAGTTGCAGGGACTAGCGGTTACGAGCAGTACTTC
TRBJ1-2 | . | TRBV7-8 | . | CASSKEDFGTYGYTF | TGTGCCAGCAGCAAGGAGGACTTCGGTACCTATGGCTACACCTTC
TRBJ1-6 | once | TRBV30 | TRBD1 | CAWSPDRGQASPLHF | TGTGCCTGGAGTCCGGACAGGGGGCAAGCTTCACCCCTCCACTTT
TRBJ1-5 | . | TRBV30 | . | CAWTEENGQPQHF | TGTGCCTGGACAGAGGAGAATGGTCAGCCCCAGCATTTT
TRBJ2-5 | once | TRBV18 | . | CASSRTVGDTQETQYF | TGTGCCAGCTCAAGAACGGTTGGGGACACCCAAGAGACCCAGTACTTC
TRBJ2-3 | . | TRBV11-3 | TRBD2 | CASSLGDRLAGGRDTQYF | TGTGCCAGCAGCTTAGGGGACCGACTAGCGGGAGGGAGGGATACGCAGTATTTT
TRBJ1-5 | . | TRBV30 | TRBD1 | CAWRTGGTNQPQHF | TGTGCCTGGAGGACAGGGGGCACCAATCAGCCCCAGCATTTT
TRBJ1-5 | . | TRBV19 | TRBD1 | CASDRGNQPQHF | TGTGCCAGTGACAGGGGAAATCAGCCCCAGCATTTT
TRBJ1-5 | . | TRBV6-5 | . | CASSSSGASNQPQHF | TGTGCCAGCAGTTCTTCAGGGGCTAGCAATCAGCCCCAGCATTTT
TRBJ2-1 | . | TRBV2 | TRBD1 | CASRYRGSYNEQFF | TGTGCCAGCAGATACAGGGGCTCCTACAATGAGCAGTTCTTC
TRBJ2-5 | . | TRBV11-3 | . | CASSFMPSQETQYF | TGTGCCAGCAGCTTTATGCCTAGCCAAGAGACCCAGTACTTC
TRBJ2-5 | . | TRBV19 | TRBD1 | CASCRGPGETQYF | TGTGCCAGTTGCAGGGGGCCGGGAGAGACCCAGTACTTC
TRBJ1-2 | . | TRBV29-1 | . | CSVQGYWDGYTF | TGCAGCGTCCAGGGTTATTGGGATGGCTACACCTTC
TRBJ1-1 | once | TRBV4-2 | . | CASSQGDSNTEAFF | TGTGCCAGCAGCCAAGGTGACAGCAACACTGAAGCTTTCTTT
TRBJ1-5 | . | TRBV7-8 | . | CASSRDEGVGNQPQHF | TGTGCCAGCAGCCGAGATGAGGGGGTCGGCAATCAGCCCCAGCATTTT
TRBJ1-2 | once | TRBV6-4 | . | CASSDSGRGGGYTF | TGTGCCAGCAGTGACTCCGGGAGGGGCGGAGGCTACACCTTC